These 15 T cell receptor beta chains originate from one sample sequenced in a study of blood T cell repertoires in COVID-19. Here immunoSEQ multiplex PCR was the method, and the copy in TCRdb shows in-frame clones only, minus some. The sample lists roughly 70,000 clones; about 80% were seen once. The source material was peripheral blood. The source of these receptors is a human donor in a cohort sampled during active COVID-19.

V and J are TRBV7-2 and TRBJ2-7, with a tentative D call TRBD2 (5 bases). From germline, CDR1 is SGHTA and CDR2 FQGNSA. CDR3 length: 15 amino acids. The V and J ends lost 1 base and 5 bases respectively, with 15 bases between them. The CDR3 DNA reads TGTGCCAGCAGCTTAGAGATTTTGGGAGTACACGAGCAGTACTTC. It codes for CASSLEILGVHEQYF.

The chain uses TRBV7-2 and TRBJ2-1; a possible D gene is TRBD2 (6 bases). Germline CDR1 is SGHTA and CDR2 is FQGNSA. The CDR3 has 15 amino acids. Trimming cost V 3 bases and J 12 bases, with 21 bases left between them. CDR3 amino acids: CASSLSSGGTGAQFF. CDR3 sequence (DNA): TGTGCCAGCAGCTTGAGTAGCGGAGGGACCGGTGCGCAGTTCTTC. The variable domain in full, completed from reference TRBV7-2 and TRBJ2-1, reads GAGVSQSPSNKVTEKGKDVELRCDPISGHTALYWYRQSLGQGLEFLIYFQGNSAPDKSGLPSDRFSAERTGGSVSTLTIQRTQQEDSAVYLCASSLSSGGTGAQFFGPGTRLTVL.

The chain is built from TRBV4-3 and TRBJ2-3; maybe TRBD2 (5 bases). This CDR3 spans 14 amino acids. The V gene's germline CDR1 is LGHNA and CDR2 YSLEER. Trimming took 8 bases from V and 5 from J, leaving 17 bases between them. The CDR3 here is CASSRSSGKDTQYF. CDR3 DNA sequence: TGCGCCAGCTCCAGATCCAGCGGAAAAGATACGCAGTATTTT.

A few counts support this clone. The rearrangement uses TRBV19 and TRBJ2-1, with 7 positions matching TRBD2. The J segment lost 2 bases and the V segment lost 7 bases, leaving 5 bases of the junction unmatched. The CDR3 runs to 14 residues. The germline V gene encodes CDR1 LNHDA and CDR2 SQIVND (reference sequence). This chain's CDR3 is CASTTSGAYNEQFF. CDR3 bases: TGTGCCAGTACCACCAGCGGGGCCTACAATGAGCAGTTCTTC.

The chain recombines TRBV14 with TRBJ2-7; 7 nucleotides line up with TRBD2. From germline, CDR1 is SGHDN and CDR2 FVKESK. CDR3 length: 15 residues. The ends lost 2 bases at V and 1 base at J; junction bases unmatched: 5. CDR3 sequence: CASSQLAAGSYEQYF. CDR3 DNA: TGTGCCAGCAGCCAACTAGCGGCCGGATCCTACGAGCAGTACTTC.

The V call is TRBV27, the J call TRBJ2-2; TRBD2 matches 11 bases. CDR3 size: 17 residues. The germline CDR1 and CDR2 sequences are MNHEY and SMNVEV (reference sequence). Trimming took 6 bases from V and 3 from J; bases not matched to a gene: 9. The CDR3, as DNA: TGTGCCAGCAGCTTTACTAGCGGGAGTGAGCACACCGGGGAGCTGTTTTTT. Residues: CASSFTSGSEHTGELFF.

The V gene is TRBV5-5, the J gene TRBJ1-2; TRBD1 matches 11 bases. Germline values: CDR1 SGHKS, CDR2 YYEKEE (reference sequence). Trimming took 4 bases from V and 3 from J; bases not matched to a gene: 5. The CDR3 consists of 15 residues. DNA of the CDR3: TGTGCCAGCAGCAAGGACAGGGGGCGCGACTATGGCTACACCTTC. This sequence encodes CASSKDRGRDYGYTF.

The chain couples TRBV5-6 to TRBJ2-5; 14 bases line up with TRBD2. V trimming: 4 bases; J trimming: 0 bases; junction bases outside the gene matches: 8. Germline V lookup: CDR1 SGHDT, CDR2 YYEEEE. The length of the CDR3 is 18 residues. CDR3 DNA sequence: TGTGCCAGCAGCCAGGGACTAGCGGGAGAGAGGTACCAAGAGACCCAGTACTTC. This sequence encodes CASSQGLAGERYQETQYF.

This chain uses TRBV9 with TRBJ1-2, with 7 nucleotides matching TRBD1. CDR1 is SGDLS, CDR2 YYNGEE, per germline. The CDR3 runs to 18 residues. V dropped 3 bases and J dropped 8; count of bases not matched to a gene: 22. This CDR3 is CASSDNSGTALEWRGYTF. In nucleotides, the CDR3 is TGTGCCAGCAGCGACAACTCCGGGACAGCCCTGGAATGGCGAGGCTACACCTTC.

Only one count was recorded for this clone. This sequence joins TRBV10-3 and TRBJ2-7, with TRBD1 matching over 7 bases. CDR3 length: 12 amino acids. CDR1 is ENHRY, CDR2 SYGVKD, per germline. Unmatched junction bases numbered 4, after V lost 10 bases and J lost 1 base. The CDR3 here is CATGTESYEQYF. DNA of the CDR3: TGTGCCACTGGGACAGAATCCTACGAGCAGTACTTC.

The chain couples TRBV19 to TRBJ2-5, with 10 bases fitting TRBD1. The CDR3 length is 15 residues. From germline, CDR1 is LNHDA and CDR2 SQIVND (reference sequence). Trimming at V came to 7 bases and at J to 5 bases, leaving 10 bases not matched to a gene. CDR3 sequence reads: CASTRDRGGGETQYF. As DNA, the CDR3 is TGTGCCAGTACCCGGGACAGGGGCGGAGGGGAGACCCAGTACTTC.

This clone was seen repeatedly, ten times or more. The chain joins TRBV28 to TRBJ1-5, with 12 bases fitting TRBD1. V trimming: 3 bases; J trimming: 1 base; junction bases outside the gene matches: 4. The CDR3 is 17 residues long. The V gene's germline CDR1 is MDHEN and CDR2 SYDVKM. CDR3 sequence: CASSFGTGGVSNQPQHF. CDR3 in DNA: TGTGCCAGCAGTTTCGGGACAGGGGGCGTAAGCAATCAGCCCCAGCATTTT.

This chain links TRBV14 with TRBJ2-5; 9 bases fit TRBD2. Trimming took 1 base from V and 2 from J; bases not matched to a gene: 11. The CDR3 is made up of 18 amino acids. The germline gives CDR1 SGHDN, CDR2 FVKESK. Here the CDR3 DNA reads TGTGCCAGCAGCCAAGGGCGGCGAGCGGGAGGTCTACAAGAGACCCAGTACTTC. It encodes CASSQGRRAGGLQETQYF. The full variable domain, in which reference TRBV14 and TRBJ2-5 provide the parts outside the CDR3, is EAGVTQFPSHSVIEKGQTVTLRCDPISGHDNLYWYRRVMGKEIKFLLHFVKESKQDESGMPNNRFLAERTGGTYSTLKVQPAELEDSGVYFCASSQGRRAGGLQETQYFGPGTRLLVL.

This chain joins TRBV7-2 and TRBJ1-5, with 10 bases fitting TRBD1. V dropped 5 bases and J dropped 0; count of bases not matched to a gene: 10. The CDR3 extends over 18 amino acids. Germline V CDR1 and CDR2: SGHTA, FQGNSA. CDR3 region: CASSAGQGVRGSNQPQHF. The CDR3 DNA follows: TGTGCCAGCAGCGCTGGACAGGGGGTAAGAGGTAGCAATCAGCCCCAGCATTTT.

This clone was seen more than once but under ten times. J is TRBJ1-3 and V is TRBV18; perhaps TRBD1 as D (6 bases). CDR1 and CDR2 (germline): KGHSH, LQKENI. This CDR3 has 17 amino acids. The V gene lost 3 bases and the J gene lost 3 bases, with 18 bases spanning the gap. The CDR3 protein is CASSPDVQGFGGNTIYF. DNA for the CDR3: TGTGCCAGCTCACCGGATGTACAGGGTTTTGGTGGAAACACCATATATTTT.